These 10 T cell receptor beta chains share one sample of origin, sequenced in a study of Graves' ophthalmopathy and Graves' hyperthyroidism. Amplification from RNA transcripts yielded the TCR beta CDR3 regions. Investigators did first-round RT-PCR with HTBI primers, then second-round multiplex PCR. Each CDR3 protein is one row after TCRdb ran MiXCR on the multiplex PCR reads. There are over 150,000 distinct CDR3 sequences in the sample; more than 30% occur only once, and approximately 5.5% lies in the top ten. The sequenced sample was peripheral blood. The receptor set was obtained from a middle-aged woman with Graves' ophthalmopathy.

This clonotype has at least ten counts. A read error is possible here, since a much larger clone lies one base away. V gene TRBV11-3 combines with J gene TRBJ1-1; D is ambiguous. The CDR3 covers 13 residues. CDR1 is SGHNT, CDR2 YENEEA, per germline. DNA for the CDR3: TGTGCCAGCAGCTTAGACAAGGTCCTTGGAGGTTCCTTT. Its translation is CASSLDKVLGGSF.

This clonotype has only one observation. This chain links TRBV6-1 with TRBJ1-1; a weak D match, TRBD1 (5 bases). This CDR3 region has 18 residues. CDR1 MNHNS and CDR2 SASEGT come from the germline V gene. V was trimmed by 6 bases and J by 2 bases, leaving 25 bases between them. The DNA for the CDR3 is TGTGCCAGCAGAAGCGACAGAAAAGGGAGGCGCATTAACACTGAAGCTTTCTTT. This gives the protein CASRSDRKGRRINTEAFF.

This clonotype was counted a few times. The V and J genes are TRBV6-2 or TRBV6-3 and TRBJ2-2; D may be TRBD1 (6 bases). Trimming removed 5 bases from V and 5 bases from J, with 12 bases in between. This CDR3 region has 14 residues. Per germline, CDR1 MNHEY and CDR2 SVGEGT. CDR3 sequence (DNA): TGTGCCAGCAGTCTTTACACAGGGACCGGGGAGCTGTTTTTT. The encoded protein is CASSLYTGTGELFF.

There are many counts of this clonotype. V is TRBV7-8 and J is TRBJ1-1, with 11 bases identical to TRBD1. CDR1 is SGHVS and CDR2 is FQNEAQ in the germline V gene. V was clipped by 5 bases and J by 0 bases; unmatched bases: 8. The CDR3 has 17 amino acids. The CDR3 is CASSPSGTGGMNTEAFF. In DNA form, the CDR3 reads TGTGCCAGCAGCCCCTCCGGGACAGGGGGGATGAACACTGAAGCTTTCTTT.

This clonotype was observed a few times. CDR3 loop: CASSLVDSSMNTEAFF. CDR3 coding DNA: TGTGCCAGCAGTTTAGTCGACAGTTCCATGAACACTGAAGCTTTCTTT. V is TRBV28 and J is TRBJ1-1, with a weak D call TRBD1 (5 bases). Trimming stripped 2 bases from V and 0 bases from J, with 13 bases between. This CDR3 has 16 amino acids. CDR1 and CDR2 (germline): MDHEN, SYDVKM.

There are many counts of this clonotype. V gene TRBV6-5 combines with J gene TRBJ2-7; D is possibly TRBD1 or TRBD2 (5 bases each). Trimming took 6 bases from V and 2 from J, leaving 14 bases between them. CDR1 is MNHEY and CDR2 is SVGAGI in the germline V gene. The CDR3 loop spans 14 amino acids. The DNA of the CDR3 is TGTGCCAGCAGAGCATGGGACGAGACCTACGAGCAGTACTTC. Translation: CASRAWDETYEQYF.

The chain carries TRBV7-3 and TRBJ1-2, with a possible D match to TRBD1 (6 bases). There are 13 residues in the CDR3. CDR1 is SGHTA, CDR2 FQGTGA, per germline. Trimming left V 4 bases short and J 8 bases short, with 14 bases between. CDR3 protein: CASSSYRAEGYTF. DNA of the CDR3: TGTGCCAGCAGCTCATACAGGGCAGAGGGCTACACCTTC.

This clonotype was counted many times. The chain carries TRBV5-1 and TRBJ2-7, with D tentatively TRBD2 (6 bases). V lost 2 bases, J lost 3 bases, and 15 bases lay in between. This CDR3 spans 15 amino acids. Germline V gene lookup returns CDR1 SGHRS and CDR2 YFSETQ. The CDR3 loop reads CASSLISGLSYEQYF. The CDR3 bases are TGCGCCAGCAGCTTAATATCGGGACTGAGCTACGAGCAGTACTTC.

J is TRBJ2-7 and V is TRBV6-1; D is uncertain. Germline CDR1 MNHNS, CDR2 SASEGT. The CDR3 is 12 amino acids. Trimming shortened V by 10 bases and J by 5 bases, and 15 bases separated the two germline ends. The DNA for the CDR3 is TGTGCCACCACCGTGGGGTGGGACGAGCAGTACTTC. Protein product: CATTVGWDEQYF.

A few counts support this clonotype. J is TRBJ1-4 and V is TRBV6-1; TRBD1 might be the D (6 bases). Per the germline V gene, CDR1 is MNHNS and CDR2 is SASEGT. The CDR3 has 16 residues. The V end was cut by 0 bases, the J end by 0 bases, with 8 bases between. CDR3 sequence: CASSEAYRATNEKLFF. CDR3 DNA sequence: TGTGCCAGCAGTGAAGCGTACAGGGCAACTAATGAAAAACTGTTTTTT.